These 11 T cell receptor beta chains originate from one sample sequenced in a study of control samples from healthy donors and cancer patients. Assay used: immunoSEQ multiplex PCR; TCRdb lists only in-frame clones, some missing. This table holds about 140,000 clones, 85% to 90% found once. Sequencing input: blood. These TCRs come from a man aged 18 to 35 in good health.

The V call is TRBV18, the J call TRBJ2-7; D not resolved. The V end lost 3 bases, the J end lost 0 bases, and 6 bases lay between the germline ends. The CDR3 contains 13 residues. CDR1 and CDR2 (germline): KGHSH, LQKENI. CDR3 protein: CASSPLPSYEQYF. As DNA, the CDR3 is TGTGCCAGCTCACCTCTCCCCTCCTACGAGCAGTACTTC.

The chain has TRBV30 and TRBJ2-5, with D tentatively TRBD1 (5 bases). The ends were cut back, 2 bases at V and 7 bases at J, with 5 bases in the middle. Germline assignment: CDR1 GTSNPN and CDR2 SVGIG (reference sequence). The CDR3 contains 10 residues. In nucleotides, the CDR3 is TGTGCCTGGAGTACAGGGACCCAGTACTTC. It encodes CAWSTGTQYF. Variable domain in full (rest from reference TRBV30 and TRBJ2-5): SQTIHQWPATLVQPVGSPLSLECTVEGTSNPNLYWYRQAAGRGLQLLFYSVGIGQISSEVPQNLSASRPQDRQFILSSKKLLLSDSGFYLCAWSTGTQYFGPGTRLLVL.

The CDR3 spells CASSQNAGGSHGYTF. The CDR3 DNA sequence: TGTGCCAGCAGCCAAAACGCTGGGGGGTCGCATGGCTACACCTTC. The chain has TRBV11-2 and TRBJ1-2; D may be TRBD1 (5 bases). This CDR3 comprises 15 residues. Trimming shortened V by 5 bases and J by 6 bases, and 19 bases separated the two germline ends. Germline loops: CDR1 SGHAT, CDR2 FQNNGV.

This clone was detected only once. This chain connects TRBV13 to TRBJ2-7, with a weak D call TRBD2 (5 bases). Trimming took 3 bases from V and 3 from J, leaving 15 bases between them. The CDR3 loop spans 15 amino acids. In germline, CDR1 is PRHDT, CDR2 FYEKMQ (reference sequence). CDR3 protein: CASSFPPGILYEQYF. CDR3 nucleotide sequence: TGTGCCAGCAGCTTCCCACCCGGGATCCTCTACGAGCAGTACTTC. The entire variable domain, with the rest obtained from reference TRBV13 and TRBJ2-7, is as follows: AAGVIQSPRHLIKEKRETATLKCYPIPRHDTVYWYQQGPGQDPQFLISFYEKMQSDKGSIPDRFSAQQFSDYHSELNMSSLELGDSALYFCASSFPPGILYEQYFGPGTRLTVT.

J is TRBJ1-2 and V is TRBV5-8, with D perhaps matching TRBD1 (5 bases). CDR3 length equals 14 residues. V was pared by 6 bases and J by 4 bases, with 16 bases between. The V gene's germline CDR1 is SGHTS and CDR2 YDEGEE. For the CDR3, the DNA is TGTGCCAGCACCCAAAGGGGTATTAGCTATGGCTACACCTTC. It yields the protein CASTQRGISYGYTF.

The chain links TRBV6-5 to TRBJ2-3; D is unclear. Germline V gene lookup returns CDR1 MNHEY and CDR2 SVGAGI. CDR3 size: 15 residues. V lost 0 bases, J lost 0 bases, and 7 bases lay in between. The CDR3 region is CASSYSLESTDTQYF. The CDR3 nucleotides are TGTGCCAGCAGTTACTCGCTAGAGAGCACAGATACGCAGTATTTT.

The rearrangement uses TRBV10-2 and TRBJ2-1; 7 nucleotides line up with TRBD1. Germline CDR1 WSHSY, CDR2 SAAADI. The CDR3 is 16 amino acids. J was trimmed by 0 bases and V by 6 bases; bases with no gene match: 8. The CDR3: CASSTLGQTSYNEQFF. The DNA of the CDR3 is TGCGCCAGCAGCACATTGGGACAGACCTCCTACAATGAGCAGTTCTTC.

This clone was recorded once. The chain uses TRBV29-1 and TRBJ2-2; D unresolved. In germline, CDR1 is SQVTM, CDR2 ANQGSEA. The V and J ends lost 7 bases and 4 bases respectively, with 13 bases between them. There are 13 residues in the CDR3. The CDR3 DNA sequence: TGCAGCGCTATCGCTGTCGGCACCGGGGAGCTGTTTTTT. It is translated as CSAIAVGTGELFF.

This chain joins TRBV28 and TRBJ1-5, with a possible D match to TRBD1 (5 bases). This CDR3 is 12 amino acids long. CDR1 is MDHEN and CDR2 is SYDVKM in the germline V gene. V lost 3 bases to trimming and J lost 7 bases, with 7 bases between them. DNA of the CDR3: TGTGCCAGCAGTTTTGGACACCAGCCCCAGCATTTT. It specifies CASSFGHQPQHF.

This chain connects TRBV4-1 to TRBJ2-7; 10 nucleotides line up with TRBD1. Trimming at V came to 3 bases and at J to 5 bases, leaving 7 bases not matched to a gene. Looked up from germline, CDR1 is MGHRA and CDR2 is YSYEKL. This CDR3 has 15 amino acids. CDR3 DNA: TGCGCCAGCAGCCAGATGGGACAGGGGATCGACGAGCAGTACTTC. It is translated as CASSQMGQGIDEQYF.

The chain is built from TRBV20-1 and TRBJ2-7; D gene unclear. Trimming took off 3 bases at V and 3 bases at J, with 12 bases between the two ends. The CDR3 consists of 13 residues. Per the germline V gene, CDR1 is DFQATT and CDR2 is SNEGSKA (reference sequence). The CDR3 spells CSASSASNYEQYF. Written as DNA, the CDR3 is TGCAGTGCTAGTTCGGCGTCAAACTACGAGCAGTACTTC.